One and the same sample provided the 22 T cell receptor beta chains below, sequenced in a study of CD8+CD57+ T cells in acquired aplastic anemia. TCR beta VDJ and CDR3 profiling used genomic DNA as template. One entry per CDR3 protein, called by TCRdb with MiXCR from the reads. This sample has some 240,000 distinct CDR3 sequences, with 34% found just once. Material: sorted CD4+, CD8+, or CD8+CD57+ T cells (not recorded which) from PBMCs. The receptors derive from a human donor in good health, serving as a control.

In regard to this clonotype: This may stem from a read error, because a much larger clone lies one nucleotide away. This chain connects TRBV6-1 to TRBJ1-2; 7 bases agree with TRBD1. V was clipped by 6 bases and J by 5 bases; unmatched bases: 6. Germline lookup yields CDR1 MNHNS and CDR2 SASEGT. The CDR3 totals 13 residues. CDR3 amino acids: CASSMGTDYGYTF. In nucleotides, the CDR3 is TGTGCCAGCAGCATGGGGACAGATTATGGCTACACCTTC.

This chain joins TRBV2 and TRBJ2-7; the match to TRBD1 covers 10 bases. The CDR3 is 14 amino acids. J was trimmed by 4 bases and V by 4 bases; bases with no gene match: 4. CDR1 SNHLY and CDR2 FYNNEI come from the germline V gene. The CDR3 sequence is CASSADRGGYEQYF. The DNA of the CDR3 is TGTGCCAGCAGTGCGGACAGGGGGGGTTACGAGCAGTACTTC. The variable domain in full, completed from reference TRBV2 and TRBJ2-7, reads EPEVTQTPSHQVTQMGQEVILRCVPISNHLYFYWYRQILGQKVEFLVSFYNNEISEKSEIFDDQFSVERPDGSNFTLKIRSTKLEDSAMYFCASSADRGGYEQYFGPGTRLTVT.

Comment on this clonotype: An end of the junction does not agree with germline; a read error may underlie this. The V gene is TRBV10-3, the J gene TRBJ2-5; 10 bases line up with TRBD2. The CDR3 has 15 amino acids. Germline V gene sequence: CDR1 ENHRY, CDR2 SYGVKD. The CDR3 DNA is TGTGCCAGCAGTCCCCTAGCGGGAGTACAAGAGACCCAGTACTTC. Protein product: CASSPLAGVQETQYF.

This clonotype was detected ten times or more. This chain joins TRBV19 and TRBJ1-5, with unresolved D. The CDR3 is 16 residues long. Per germline, CDR1 LNHDA and CDR2 SQIVND (reference sequence). V gave up 3 bases and J gave up 0 bases, with 12 bases separating them. CDR3 bases: TGTGCCAGTAGTATGGATTCTGCTCTTAGCAATCAGCCCCAGCATTTT. Amino acid sequence: CASSMDSALSNQPQHF. The full variable domain, its missing parts supplied by reference TRBV19 and TRBJ1-5, is DGGITQSPKYLFRKEGQNVTLSCEQNLNHDAMYWYRQDPGQGLRLIYYSQIVNDFQKGDIAEGYSVSREKKESFPLTVTSAQKNPTAFYLCASSMDSALSNQPQHFGDGTRLSIL.

In the case of this clonotype: This may arise from a read error, as a much more abundant clone is one base away. The chain combines TRBV4-1 with TRBJ2-1; 7 positions agree with TRBD1. This CDR3 comprises 15 residues. CDR1 is MGHRA, CDR2 YSYEKL, per germline. DNA for the CDR3: TGCGCCAGCAGCCTTGACGGACAGGTCTACAATGGGCAGTTCTTC. Protein: CASSLDGQVYNGQFF.

The V and J genes are TRBV7-7 and TRBJ2-7, with 11 bases that match TRBD2. V was clipped by 0 bases and J by 3 bases; unmatched bases: 4. CDR1 is SSHAT and CDR2 is FNYEAQ in the germline V gene (reference sequence). CDR3 size: 16 residues. The CDR3 DNA follows: TGTGCCAGCAGCTTAGCGTCTAGCGGGAGGATCTACGAGCAGTACTTC. Protein product: CASSLASSGRIYEQYF.

This clonotype was recorded a few times. This sequence joins TRBV25-1 and TRBJ2-5; the match to TRBD1 covers 9 bases. J was trimmed by 5 bases and V by 4 bases; bases with no gene match: 11. Germline CDR1 is MGHDK and CDR2 is SYGVNS. The length of the CDR3 is 16 residues. The CDR3 region is CASSVPRDRARETQYF. The CDR3 coding sequence is TGTGCCAGCAGTGTCCCCCGGGACAGGGCGAGGGAGACCCAGTACTTC.

This clonotype appeared a few times. The gene calls are TRBV11-2 and TRBJ2-1, with 8 bases fitting TRBD2. Germline-derived CDR1 and CDR2 are SGHAT and FQNNGV. The CDR3 consists of 16 residues. After removal of 0 bases from V and 6 bases from J, the junction contained 7 bases not matched to a gene. The CDR3 region has the DNA TGTGCCAGCAGCTTAGAACGTCGTCTAGCGGGCAATGAGCAGTTCTTC. Encoded protein: CASSLERRLAGNEQFF. Full variable domain (remainder filled in from reference TRBV11-2 and TRBJ2-1): EAGVAQSPRYKIIEKRQSVAFWCNPISGHATLYWYQQILGQGPKLLIQFQNNGVVDDSQLPKDRFSAERLKGVDSTLKIQPAKLEDSAVYLCASSLERRLAGNEQFFGPGTRLTVL.

This clonotype was seen at least ten times. The chain combines TRBV7-2 with TRBJ2-5; 11 bases are shared with TRBD2. This CDR3 comprises 15 residues. The germline V gene encodes CDR1 SGHTA and CDR2 FQGNSA. The junction had 9 bases not matched to a gene; V was cut back by 5 bases and J by 7 bases. As DNA, the CDR3 is TGTGCCAGCAGCGCACTAGCGGGGGCGACCGTGACCCAGTACTTC. Translating gives CASSALAGATVTQYF.

This clonotype was recorded a few times. The rearrangement uses TRBV6-1 and TRBJ1-3, with D tentatively TRBD1 (5 bases). The CDR3 sequence is 16 residues long. Looked up from germline, CDR1 is MNHNS and CDR2 is SASEGT. Deletions cut 5 bases from V and 1 base from J, with 15 bases between. The CDR3 here is CASSPSGTTSGNTIYF. Written as DNA, the CDR3 is TGTGCCAGCAGTCCCTCCGGGACCACTTCTGGAAACACCATATATTTT.

The chain combines TRBV29-1 with TRBJ1-2, with 10 bases aligning to TRBD1. V shed 5 bases, J shed 1 base, and the junction held 4 bases outside the gene matches. The CDR3 is 14 amino acids. Per the germline V gene, CDR1 is SQVTM and CDR2 is ANQGSEA. The CDR3 sequence is CSVTGTGDNYGYTF. CDR3 coding DNA: TGCAGCGTTACCGGGACAGGGGATAACTATGGCTACACCTTC.

This clonotype was recorded at least ten times. The CDR3 here is CATTRAANTEAFF. The CDR3 DNA sequence: TGTGCCACCACCAGGGCCGCGAACACTGAAGCTTTCTTT. The chain carries TRBV24-1 and TRBJ1-1, with TRBD1 as a possible D gene (5 bases). The CDR3 spans 13 residues. CDR1 is KGHDR, CDR2 SFDVKD, per germline. Trimming stripped 8 bases from V and 1 base from J, with 10 bases between.

This clonotype was counted ten times or more. This CDR3 is CATSPTVFTEAFF. CDR3 sequence (DNA): TGTGCCACCAGCCCGACAGTTTTCACTGAAGCTTTCTTT. The chain recombines TRBV15 with TRBJ1-1; TRBD1 might be the D (5 bases). Trimming pared 5 bases from V and 4 bases from J, leaving 11 bases between. CDR3 length: 13 amino acids. Germline assignment: CDR1 LNHNV and CDR2 YYDKDF (reference sequence).

This chain joins TRBV5-5 and TRBJ1-4; TRBD1 might be the D (5 bases). Germline V gives CDR1 SGHKS, CDR2 YYEKEE (reference sequence). V was clipped by 3 bases and J by 8 bases, with 14 bases between them. CDR3 length: 14 residues. In nucleotides, the CDR3 is TGTGCCAGCAGCTCCAATGGGGCTGGCGAAAAACTGTTTTTT. It is translated as CASSSNGAGEKLFF.

As concerns this clonotype: No conserved phenylalanine or tryptophan is present at the end of the CDR3, so a read error is the likely explanation. The chain has TRBV4-3 and TRBJ2-7; D might be TRBD1 or TRBD2, each matching 5 bases. The germline CDR1 and CDR2 sequences are LGHNA and YSLEER. Trimming shortened V by 0 bases and J by 5 bases, and 23 bases separated the two germline ends. This CDR3 spans 18 amino acids. This CDR3 is CASSQDILRGQGINEQYL. The DNA of the CDR3 is TGCGCCAGCAGCCAAGATATTCTTCGCGGGCAGGGTATCAACGAGCAGTACCTC.

This clonotype was counted many times. The genes are TRBV12-3 or TRBV12-4 and TRBJ1-6; D is uncertain. Trimming took 9 bases from V and 0 from J, leaving 9 bases between them. CDR3 length equals 14 residues. This CDR3 is CASSGGSYNSPLHF. DNA of the CDR3: TGTGCCAGTTCGGGAGGCTCCTATAATTCACCCCTCCACTTT.

This clonotype was recorded at least ten times. V and J are TRBV7-9 and TRBJ2-3, with D hard to call. The CDR3 length is 18 residues. Trimming left V 0 bases short and J 0 bases short, with 16 bases between. Germline values: CDR1 SEHNR, CDR2 FQNEAQ (reference sequence). The CDR3 here is CASSLAWAPKISTDTQYF. As DNA, the CDR3 is TGTGCCAGCAGCTTAGCGTGGGCCCCTAAGATAAGCACAGATACGCAGTATTTT.

This clonotype was detected only a few times. The genes are TRBV5-1 and TRBJ1-1, with D maybe TRBD1 (5 bases). V was shortened by 4 bases and J by 1 base, with 11 bases between the two germline ends. Germline-derived CDR1 and CDR2 are SGHRS and YFSETQ. This CDR3 is 14 amino acids long. CDR3 coding DNA: TGCGCCAGCAGCCATTCAGGGCCGAACACTGAAGCTTTCTTT. Protein sequence: CASSHSGPNTEAFF. The full variable domain, its missing parts supplied by reference TRBV5-1 and TRBJ1-1, is KAGVTQTPRYLIKTRGQQVTLSCSPISGHRSVSWYQQTPGQGLQFLFEYFSETQRNKGNFPGRFSGRQFSNSRSEMNVSTLELGDSALYLCASSHSGPNTEAFFGQGTRLTVV.

The rearrangement joins TRBV12-5 to TRBJ2-4; 10 nucleotides match TRBD2. This CDR3 is 18 amino acids long. With 7 bases clipped from V and 0 bases from J, the junction kept 12 bases outside the gene matches. Per the germline V gene, CDR1 is LGHNT and CDR2 is FRNRAP. CDR3 nucleotide sequence: TGTGCTAGTGCCGCGTCCGGGACTAGCGTCCTAGCCAAAAACATTCAGTACTTC. Residues: CASAASGTSVLAKNIQYF.

The chain has TRBV19 and TRBJ1-1; no clear D gene. V lost 11 bases to trimming and J lost 0 bases, with 16 bases between them. Germline V gives CDR1 LNHDA, CDR2 SQIVND (reference sequence). CDR3 length: 14 residues. This chain's CDR3 is CAWIRWAVNTEAFF. In DNA form, the CDR3 reads TGTGCCTGGATCCGTTGGGCGGTGAACACTGAAGCTTTCTTT.

This clonotype was picked up a small number of times. The chain couples TRBV3-1 to TRBJ2-7; no clear D gene. The CDR3 runs to 13 residues. Germline CDR1 LGHDT, CDR2 YNNKEL (reference sequence). Trimming took off 0 bases at V and 4 bases at J, with 7 bases between the two ends. CDR3 in amino acids: CASSQEAGYEQYF. The DNA of the CDR3 is TGTGCCAGCAGCCAAGAAGCTGGATACGAGCAGTACTTC.

V and J are TRBV19 and TRBJ1-1; 7 nucleotides agree with TRBD1. V gave up 6 bases and J gave up 4 bases; unmatched junction bases: 8. This CDR3 is 14 amino acids long. CDR1 and CDR2 from the germline V gene are LNHDA and SQIVND (reference sequence). CDR3 nucleotide sequence: TGTGCCAGTAGAGACAGGGTTAGTCGCACTGAAGCTTTCTTT. Translation gives CASRDRVSRTEAFF.